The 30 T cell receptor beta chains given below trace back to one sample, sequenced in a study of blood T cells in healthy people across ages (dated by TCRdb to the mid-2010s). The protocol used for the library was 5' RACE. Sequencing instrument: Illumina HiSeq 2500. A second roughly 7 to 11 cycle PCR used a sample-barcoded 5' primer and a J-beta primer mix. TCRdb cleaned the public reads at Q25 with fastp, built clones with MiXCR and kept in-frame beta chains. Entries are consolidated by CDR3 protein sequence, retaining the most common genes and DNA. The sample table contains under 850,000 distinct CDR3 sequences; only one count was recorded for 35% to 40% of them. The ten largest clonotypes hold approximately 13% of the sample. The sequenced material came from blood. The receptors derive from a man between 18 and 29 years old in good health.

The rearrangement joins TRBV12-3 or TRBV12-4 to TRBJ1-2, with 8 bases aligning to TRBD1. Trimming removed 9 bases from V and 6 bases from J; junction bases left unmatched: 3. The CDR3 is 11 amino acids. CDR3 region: CASYRGNGYTF. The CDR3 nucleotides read TGTGCCAGTTACAGGGGGAATGGCTACACCTTC.

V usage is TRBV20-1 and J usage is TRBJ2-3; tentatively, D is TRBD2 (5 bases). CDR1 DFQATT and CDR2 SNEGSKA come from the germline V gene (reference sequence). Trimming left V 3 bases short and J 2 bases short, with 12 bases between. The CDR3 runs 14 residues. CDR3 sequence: CSASTEDLTDTQYF. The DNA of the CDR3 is TGCAGTGCTAGTACGGAGGACCTCACAGATACGCAGTATTTT.

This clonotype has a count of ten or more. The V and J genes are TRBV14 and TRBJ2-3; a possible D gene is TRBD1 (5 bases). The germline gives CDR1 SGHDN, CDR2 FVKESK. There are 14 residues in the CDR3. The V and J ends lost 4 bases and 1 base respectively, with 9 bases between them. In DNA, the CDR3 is TGTGCCAGCAGCCCGACAGCCCGCACAGATACGCAGTATTTT. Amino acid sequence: CASSPTARTDTQYF.

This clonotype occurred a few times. CDR3 sequence (DNA): TGTGCCAGCAGTCCTATCGGTGGGGGATCGGCCTCACCCCTCCACTTT. Protein sequence: CASSPIGGGSASPLHF. This chain joins TRBV6-1 and TRBJ1-6; D is perhaps TRBD1 (5 bases). The CDR3 is 16 residues long. From germline, CDR1 is MNHNS and CDR2 SASEGT. Trimming took 5 bases from V and 10 from J, leaving 21 bases between them.

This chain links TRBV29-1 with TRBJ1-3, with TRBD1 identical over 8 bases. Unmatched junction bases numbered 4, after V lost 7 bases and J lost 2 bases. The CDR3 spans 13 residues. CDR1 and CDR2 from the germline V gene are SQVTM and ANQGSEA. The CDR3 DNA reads TGCAGCGCATCGACAGGGGCTGGAAACACCATATATTTT. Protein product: CSASTGAGNTIYF.

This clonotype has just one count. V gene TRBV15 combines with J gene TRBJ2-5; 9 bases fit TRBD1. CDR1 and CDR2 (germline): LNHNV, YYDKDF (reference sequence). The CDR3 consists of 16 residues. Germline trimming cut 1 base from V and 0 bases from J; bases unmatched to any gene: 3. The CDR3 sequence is CATSRGGQGDQETQYF. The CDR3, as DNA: TGTGCCACCAGCAGAGGGGGACAGGGCGACCAAGAGACCCAGTACTTC.

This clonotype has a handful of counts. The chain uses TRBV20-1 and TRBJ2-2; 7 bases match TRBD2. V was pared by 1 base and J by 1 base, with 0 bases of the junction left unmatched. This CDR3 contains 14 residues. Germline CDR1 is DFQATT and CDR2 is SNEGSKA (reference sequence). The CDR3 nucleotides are TGCAGTGCTAGAGGGGGGGGGAACACCGGGGAGCTGTTTTTT. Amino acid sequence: CSARGGGNTGELFF.

The CDR3 is CAWSVVSPGEEQYF. The CDR3 DNA reads as TGTGCCTGGAGTGTGGTATCTCCGGGAGAAGAGCAGTACTTC. The chain joins TRBV30 to TRBJ2-5; maybe TRBD2 (6 bases). The germline V and J ends were trimmed by 0 bases and 11 bases, with 19 bases remaining between them. CDR1 is GTSNPN, CDR2 SVGIG, per germline (reference sequence). The CDR3 covers 14 residues. The full variable domain, completed using reference TRBV30 and TRBJ2-5, is SQTIHQWPATLVQPVGSPLSLECTVEGTSNPNLYWYRQAAGRGLQLLFYSVGIGQISSEVPQNLSASRPQDRQFILSSKKLLLSDSGFYLCAWSVVSPGEEQYFGPGTRLLVL.

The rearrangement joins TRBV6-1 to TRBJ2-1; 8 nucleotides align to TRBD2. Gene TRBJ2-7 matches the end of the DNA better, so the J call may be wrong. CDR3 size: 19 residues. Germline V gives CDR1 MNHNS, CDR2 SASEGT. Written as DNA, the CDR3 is TGTGCCAGCAGACCAAAGACCTTTACGGGGGGGCCTAGATTAAATGAGCAGTACTTC. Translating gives CASRPKTFTGGPRLNEQYF.

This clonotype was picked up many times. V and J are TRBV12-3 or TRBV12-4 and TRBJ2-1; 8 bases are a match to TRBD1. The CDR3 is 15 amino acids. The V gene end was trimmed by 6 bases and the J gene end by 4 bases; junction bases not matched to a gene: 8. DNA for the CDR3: TGTGCCAGCAGCCGAACCGGGGACAGGTACAATGAGCAGTTCTTC. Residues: CASSRTGDRYNEQFF.

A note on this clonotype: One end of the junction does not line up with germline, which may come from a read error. The CDR3 bases are TGTGCCAGCAGCCCCTGGACTGATGCTAACTGTGGCTACACCTTC. Protein sequence: CASSPWTDANCGYTF. V is TRBV14 and J is TRBJ1-2; unclear D gene. This CDR3 has 15 amino acids. The V gene's germline CDR1 is SGHDN and CDR2 FVKESK. The full variable domain, with the rest looked up from reference TRBV14 and TRBJ1-2, is EAGVTQFPSHSVIEKGQTVTLRCDPISGHDNLYWYRRVMGKEIKFLLHFVKESKQDESGMPNNRFLAERTGGTYSTLKVQPAELEDSGVYFCASSPWTDANCGYTFGSGTRLTVV.

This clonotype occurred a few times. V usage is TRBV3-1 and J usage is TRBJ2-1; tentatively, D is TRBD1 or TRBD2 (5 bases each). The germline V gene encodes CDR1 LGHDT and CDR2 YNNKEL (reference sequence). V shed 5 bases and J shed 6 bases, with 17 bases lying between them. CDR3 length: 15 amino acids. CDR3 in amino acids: CASSKTGTPFNEQFF. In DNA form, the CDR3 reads TGTGCCAGCAGCAAGACCGGGACCCCTTTCAATGAGCAGTTCTTC.

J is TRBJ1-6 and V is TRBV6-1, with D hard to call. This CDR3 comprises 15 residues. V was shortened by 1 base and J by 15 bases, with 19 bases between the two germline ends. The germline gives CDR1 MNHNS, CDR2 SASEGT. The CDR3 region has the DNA TGTGCCAGCAGTGAAGGGGGAGTCAGGACCGAGGGCCTCCACTTT. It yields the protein CASSEGGVRTEGLHF.

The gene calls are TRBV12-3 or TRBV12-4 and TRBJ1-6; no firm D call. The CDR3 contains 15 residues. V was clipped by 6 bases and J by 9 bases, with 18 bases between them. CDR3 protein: CASSQSGVLGSPLHF. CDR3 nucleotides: TGTGCCAGCAGCCAGAGTGGGGTGCTGGGTTCACCCCTCCACTTT.

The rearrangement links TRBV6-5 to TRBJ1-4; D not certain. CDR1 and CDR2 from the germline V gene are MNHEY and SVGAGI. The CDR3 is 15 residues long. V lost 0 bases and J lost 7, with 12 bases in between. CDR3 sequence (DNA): TGTGCCAGCAGTTACTCGGGGTCCACCGGTGAAAAACTGTTTTTT. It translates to CASSYSGSTGEKLFF.

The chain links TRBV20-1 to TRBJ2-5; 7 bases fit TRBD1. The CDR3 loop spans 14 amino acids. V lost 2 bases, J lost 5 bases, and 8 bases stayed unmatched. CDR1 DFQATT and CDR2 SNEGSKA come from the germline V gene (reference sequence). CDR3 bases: TGCAGTGCTAGATGGGGCAGGGGGTCGGAGACCCAGTACTTC. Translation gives CSARWGRGSETQYF.

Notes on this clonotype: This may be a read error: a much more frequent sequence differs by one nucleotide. The CDR3 sequence: CASTTLVESPYNEQFF. The CDR3 bases are TGTGCCAGCACTACCCTGGTGGAGAGCCCCTACAATGAGCAGTTCTTC. The chain combines TRBV2 with TRBJ2-1, with D unresolved. Germline V gene sequence: CDR1 SNHLY, CDR2 FYNNEI. V lost 7 bases and J lost 2, with 18 bases in between. CDR3 length: 16 amino acids. The whole variable domain, filled in from reference TRBV2 and TRBJ2-1, reads EPEVTQTPSHQVTQMGQEVILRCVPISNHLYFYWYRQILGQKVEFLVSFYNNEISEKSEIFDDQFSVERPDGSNFTLKIRSTKLEDSAMYFCASTTLVESPYNEQFFGPGTRLTVL.

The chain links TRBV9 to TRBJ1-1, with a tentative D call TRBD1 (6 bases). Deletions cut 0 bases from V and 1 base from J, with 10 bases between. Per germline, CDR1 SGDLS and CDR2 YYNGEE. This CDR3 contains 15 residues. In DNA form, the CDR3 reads TGTGCCAGCAGCGTAGTGGGGGCCGGGAACACTGAAGCTTTCTTT. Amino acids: CASSVVGAGNTEAFF.

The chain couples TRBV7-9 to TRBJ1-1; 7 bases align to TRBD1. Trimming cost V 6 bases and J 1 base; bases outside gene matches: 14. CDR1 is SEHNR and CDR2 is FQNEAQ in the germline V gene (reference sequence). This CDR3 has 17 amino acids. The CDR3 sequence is CASRSNTPGGGNTEAFF. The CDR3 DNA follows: TGTGCCAGCAGATCGAATACCCCAGGGGGAGGGAACACTGAAGCTTTCTTT.

The CDR3 sequence: CASSYAELAGSTDTQYF. CDR3 in DNA: TGTGCCAGCAGTTACGCGGAGCTAGCGGGGAGCACAGATACGCAGTATTTT. This rearrangement joins TRBV6-2 or TRBV6-3 to TRBJ2-3; TRBD2 agrees at 9 bases. Germline V gives CDR1 MNHEY, CDR2 SVGEGT. The CDR3 length is 17 residues. V shed 2 bases and J 0 bases; nucleotides not matched to a gene: 6.

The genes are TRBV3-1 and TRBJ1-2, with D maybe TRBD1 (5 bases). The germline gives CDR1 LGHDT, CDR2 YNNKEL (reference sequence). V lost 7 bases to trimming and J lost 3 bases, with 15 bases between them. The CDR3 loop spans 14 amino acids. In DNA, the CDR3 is TGTGCCAGCACCGATTCCGGGACCCACTATGGCTACACCTTC. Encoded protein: CASTDSGTHYGYTF.

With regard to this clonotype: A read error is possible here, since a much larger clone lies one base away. The CDR3 nucleotides read TGTGCCATCAGCCAACTAGCGGGGGGGCAAGAGACCCAGTTCTTC. This encodes CAISQLAGGQETQFF. The V gene is TRBV10-3, the J gene TRBJ2-1; 13 bases fit TRBD2. Germline trimming cut 6 bases from V and 13 bases from J; bases unmatched to any gene: 12. CDR1 is ENHRY and CDR2 is SYGVKD in the germline V gene. CDR3 length: 15 residues.

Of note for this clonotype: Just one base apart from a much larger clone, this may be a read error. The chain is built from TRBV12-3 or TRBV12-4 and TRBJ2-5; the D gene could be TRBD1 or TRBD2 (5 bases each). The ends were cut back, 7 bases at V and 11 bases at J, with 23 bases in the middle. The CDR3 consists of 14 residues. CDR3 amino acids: CASNRDGASYVQYF. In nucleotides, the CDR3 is TGTGCCAGCAATAGGGACGGTGCCTCCTACGTGCAGTACTTC.

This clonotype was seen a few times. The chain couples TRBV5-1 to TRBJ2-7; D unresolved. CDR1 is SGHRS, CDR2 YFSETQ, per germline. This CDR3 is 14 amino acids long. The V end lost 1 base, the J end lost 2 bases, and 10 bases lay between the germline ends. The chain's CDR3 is CASSLYPSPYEQYF. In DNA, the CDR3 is TGCGCCAGCAGCTTGTATCCAAGCCCCTACGAGCAGTACTTC. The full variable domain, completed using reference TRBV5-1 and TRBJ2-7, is KAGVTQTPRYLIKTRGQQVTLSCSPISGHRSVSWYQQTPGQGLQFLFEYFSETQRNKGNFPGRFSGRQFSNSRSEMNVSTLELGDSALYLCASSLYPSPYEQYFGPGTRLTVT.

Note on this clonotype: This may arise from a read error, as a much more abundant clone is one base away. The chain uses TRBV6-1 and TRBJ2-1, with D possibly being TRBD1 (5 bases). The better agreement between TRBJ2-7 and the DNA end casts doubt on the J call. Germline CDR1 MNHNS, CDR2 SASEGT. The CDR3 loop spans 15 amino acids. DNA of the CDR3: TGTGCCAGCAGTTCCACCGCGGACATATACAATGAGCAGTACTTC. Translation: CASSSTADIYNEQYF.

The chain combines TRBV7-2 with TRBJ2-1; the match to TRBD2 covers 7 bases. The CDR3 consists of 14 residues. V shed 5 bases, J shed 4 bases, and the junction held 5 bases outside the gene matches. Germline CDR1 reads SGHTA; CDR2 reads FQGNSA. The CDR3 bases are TGTGCCAGCAGCCGCAGGGAGGGGTACAATGAGCAGTTCTTC. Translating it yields CASSRREGYNEQFF.

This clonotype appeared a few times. CDR3 nucleotide sequence: TGTGCCAGCAGGCCTGGGACAGATGGAGCCTACGAGCAGTACTTC. Translated: CASRPGTDGAYEQYF. The gene calls are TRBV7-2 and TRBJ2-7; TRBD1 agrees at 7 bases. V gave up 6 bases and J gave up 2 bases; unmatched junction bases: 10. The CDR3 loop spans 15 amino acids. Looked up from germline, CDR1 is SGHTA and CDR2 is FQGNSA. Combining the CDR3 with reference TRBV7-2 and TRBJ2-7 gives the whole variable domain GAGVSQSPSNKVTEKGKDVELRCDPISGHTALYWYRQSLGQGLEFLIYFQGNSAPDKSGLPSDRFSAERTGGSVSTLTIQRTQQEDSAVYLCASRPGTDGAYEQYFGPGTRLTVT.

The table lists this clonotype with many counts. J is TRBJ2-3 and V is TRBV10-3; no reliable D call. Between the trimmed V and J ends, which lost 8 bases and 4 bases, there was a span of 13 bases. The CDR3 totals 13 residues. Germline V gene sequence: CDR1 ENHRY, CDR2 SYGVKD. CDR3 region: CAIRRDGSDTQYF. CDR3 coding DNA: TGTGCCATCCGAAGAGACGGGTCAGATACGCAGTATTTT.

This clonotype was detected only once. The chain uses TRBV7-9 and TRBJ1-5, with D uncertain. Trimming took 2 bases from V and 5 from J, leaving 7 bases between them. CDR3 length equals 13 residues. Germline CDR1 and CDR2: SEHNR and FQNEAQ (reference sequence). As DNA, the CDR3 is TGTGCCAGCAGCTTACATAGGGATCAGCCCCAGCATTTT. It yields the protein CASSLHRDQPQHF.

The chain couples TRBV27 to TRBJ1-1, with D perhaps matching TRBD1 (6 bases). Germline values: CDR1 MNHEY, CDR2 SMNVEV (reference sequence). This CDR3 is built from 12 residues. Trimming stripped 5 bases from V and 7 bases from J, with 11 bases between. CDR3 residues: CASSPGQNEAFF. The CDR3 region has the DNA TGTGCCAGCAGTCCTGGACAGAATGAAGCTTTCTTT.